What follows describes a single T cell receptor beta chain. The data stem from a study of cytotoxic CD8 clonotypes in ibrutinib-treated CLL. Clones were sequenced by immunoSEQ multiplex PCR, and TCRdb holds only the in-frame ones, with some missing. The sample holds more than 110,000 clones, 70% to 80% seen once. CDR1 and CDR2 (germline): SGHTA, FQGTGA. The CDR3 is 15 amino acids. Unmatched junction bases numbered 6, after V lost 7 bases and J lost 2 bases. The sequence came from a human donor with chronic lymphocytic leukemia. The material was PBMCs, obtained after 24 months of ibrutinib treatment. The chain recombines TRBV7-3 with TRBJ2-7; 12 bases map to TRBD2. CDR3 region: CASTSPSGGAYEQYF. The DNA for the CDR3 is TGTGCCAGCACCTCTCCTAGCGGGGGGGCCTACGAGCAGTACTTC.